This TCR beta chain appears in the sequencing data of a study of shared clonotypes between healthy human individuals. Notes on the study in general: Generation of non-shared clonotypes was less probable than generation of clonotypes shared by all four donors. Sampling involved blood alone; tissue repertoires likely differ. Sorted-subset sequencing was shown by rarefaction to be incomplete despite large depth.

Measured with immunoSEQ multiplex PCR; TCRdb has only the in-frame clones, and not every one. The data contain 900,000 to 1,200,000 clones, about four fifths of them singletons. CDR3 length equals 13 residues. Germline CDR1 is MNHEY and CDR2 is SVGAGI. Trimming at V came to 6 bases and at J to 2 bases, leaving 2 bases not matched to a gene. As concerns this clone: Its target is unknown. A much larger clone lies one base from this, so it may be a read error. The identical CDR3 is also encoded by other nucleotide sequences in the sample.

This TCR came from a man aged 18 to 35 in good health. Some clones in this sample may be carry-over from other donors' samples. The specimen sequenced was memory CD4+ T cells from PBMCs. Subset reported: CD45RA-negative fraction. The rearrangement joins TRBV6-5 to TRBJ2-7; 9 bases are a match to TRBD1. CDR3 amino acids: CASRGQGAYEQYF. The CDR3 nucleotides read TGTGCCAGCAGGGGACAGGGTGCCTACGAGCAGTACTTC.